A single sample is the source of the 9 T cell receptor beta chains below, sequenced in a study of T cell responses to AZD1222 COVID-19 vaccine. Produced via immunoSEQ multiplex PCR; TCRdb's table is partial and in-frame only. The sample yields tens of thousands of clones, 70% to 80% seen once. The sample consisted of peripheral blood, taken 28 days after the second AZD1222 dose. These receptors originate from an adult who received the AZD1222 COVID-19 vaccine.

The J gene is TRBJ1-2, the V gene TRBV2; 9 nucleotides align to TRBD1. After removal of 3 bases from V and 5 bases from J, the junction contained 4 bases not matched to a gene. The CDR3 has 14 amino acids. Germline lookup yields CDR1 SNHLY and CDR2 FYNNEI. CDR3 region: CASSDTGGWYGYTF. In DNA form, the CDR3 reads TGTGCCAGCAGTGATACAGGGGGCTGGTATGGCTACACCTTC.

This rearrangement joins TRBV2 to TRBJ2-2; 12 positions match TRBD2. From germline, CDR1 is SNHLY and CDR2 FYNNEI. The CDR3 consists of 16 residues. The V segment lost 6 bases and the J segment 5 bases; nucleotides outside the gene matches: 7. The CDR3 DNA is TGTGCCAGCAGCCTTCTAGCGGGGGGGCTAACCGGGGAGCTGTTTTTT. It translates to CASSLLAGGLTGELFF.

The chain is built from TRBV19 and TRBJ2-7; D perhaps matches TRBD2 (7 bases). V was pared by 7 bases and J by 2 bases, with 21 bases between. The CDR3 consists of 16 residues. Germline V gene data show CDR1 as LNHDA and CDR2 as SQIVND (reference sequence). CDR3 residues: CASTPVGGAPAYEQYF. CDR3 in DNA: TGTGCCAGTACCCCGGTGGGGGGGGCTCCGGCCTACGAGCAGTACTTC.

V gene TRBV24-1 combines with J gene TRBJ2-6; D may be TRBD1 (5 bases). Trimming removed 7 bases from V and 0 bases from J, with 21 bases in between. The CDR3 is 19 amino acids. Germline V gives CDR1 KGHDR, CDR2 SFDVKD. Written as DNA, the CDR3 is TGTGCCACCAGGCAATTCATCCTCAAGACAGTCTCTGGGGCCAACGTCCTGACTTTC. Its translation: CATRQFILKTVSGANVLTF.

The chain combines TRBV7-2 with TRBJ1-2, with D possibly TRBD1 on 6 matching bases. Deletions cut 4 bases from V and 3 bases from J, with 18 bases between. CDR1 and CDR2 (germline): SGHTA, FQGNSA. The CDR3 is 16 amino acids. Written as DNA, the CDR3 is TGTGCCAGCAGCTCCGGACAGAGCGACTCTTACTATGGCTACACCTTC. Amino acid sequence: CASSSGQSDSYYGYTF.

J is TRBJ1-3 and V is TRBV3-1 (or the pseudogene TRBV3-2); D call uncertain. Germline CDR1 LGHDT, CDR2 YNNKEL (reference sequence). CDR3 length: 17 residues. Trimming shortened V by 1 base and J by 0 bases, and 13 bases separated the two germline ends. This chain's CDR3 is CASSQGSSMYSGNTIYF. In DNA, the CDR3 is TGTGCCAGCAGCCAAGGGTCTAGTATGTACTCTGGAAACACCATATATTTT.

This chain links TRBV5-8 with TRBJ2-2; 8 bases line up with TRBD1. CDR3 length: 15 amino acids. The V gene end was trimmed by 4 bases and the J gene end by 4 bases; junction bases not matched to a gene: 6. Germline V gene data show CDR1 as SGHTS and CDR2 as YDEGEE. CDR3 region: CASSPRGRSTGELFF. The CDR3 region has the DNA TGTGCCAGCAGCCCCAGGGGGCGTAGCACCGGGGAGCTGTTTTTT. Full variable domain (rest looked up from reference TRBV5-8 and TRBJ2-2): EAGVTQSPTHLIKTRGQQATLRCSPISGHTSVYWYQQALGLGLQFLLWYDEGEERNRGNFPPRFSGRQFPNYSSELNVNALELEDSALYLCASSPRGRSTGELFFGEGSRLTVL.

A few counts support this clone. The gene calls are TRBV29-1 and TRBJ2-7; tentatively, D is TRBD2 (5 bases). Trimming took off 6 bases at V and 3 bases at J, with 9 bases between the two ends. The CDR3 is 11 amino acids. Germline V gene sequence: CDR1 SQVTM, CDR2 ANQGSEA. DNA of the CDR3: TGCAGCGTAGAACTAGACTACGAGCAGTACTTC. This codes for CSVELDYEQYF.

This chain uses TRBV4-3 with TRBJ1-1; D remains unclear. Germline V gene data show CDR1 as LGHNA and CDR2 as YSLEER. Trimming removed 1 base from V and 1 base from J, with 7 bases in between. The CDR3 loop spans 14 amino acids. This chain's CDR3 is CASSQGTWNTEAFF. CDR3 nucleotide sequence: TGCGCCAGCAGCCAAGGGACCTGGAACACTGAAGCTTTCTTT.